This record covers a single TCR beta chain. This clone was seen just once. Its specific antigen is unknown. Base qualities are missing; no much larger clone stands one base away. The CDR3 regions of human TCRbeta chains were analyzed by immunosequencing. The original methods were these. Repertoire TCRs were matched against a reference library of SARS-CoV-2-specific TCRs generated with the MIRA antigen-specificity platform. Breadth meant the fraction of unique TCRs that were SARS-CoV-2-associated, whereas depth meant the fraction of total T cells that were SARS-CoV-2-associated. Using the MIRA data, each spike-specific TCR was mapped to the spike region that the TCR reacts to and placed in a CD4 or CD8 class. Log10-transformed breadth and depth values were compared by one-way ANOVA with Sidak's multiple comparisons tests. As stored in TCRdb, this immuneACCESS dataset retains in-frame rearrangements with V and J assigned. A fraction of the clones does not appear; measured against another copy, unresolved V genes explain less than half of the discrepancy, and the remainder lacks a known reason. The V and J calls and clone size come from that table; D and trimming were worked out from the DNA. This sample gives roughly 200,000 clones in total; 88% of them show up just once. About 8% of the sample lies in the top ten.

The entry originates in a study of T cell responses to AZD1222 COVID-19 vaccine (dated by TCRdb to the early 2020s). In the study overall: AZD1222 recipients given second doses at about 4 weeks or at about 12 weeks were pooled, since spike-specific TCR depth and breadth were not found to differ between the two schedules. TCR sequencing covered 233 trial participants: around 210 given two doses of AZD1222 and 26 given two doses of MenACWY control vaccine. Trial participants were enrolled into age subgroups of 18-55, 56-69 and 70-plus years, which contained roughly 150, 30 and 60 TCR-sequenced participants, respectively.

Reading the label with the study, this specimen's time point is: baseline before first vaccination. Vaccinee samples were obtained from the UK trials COV001 and COV002, which included a single-blind randomized controlled phase 2/3 trial of AZD1222 (ChAdOx1 nCoV-19) in healthy adults. Trial participant PBMC samples were collected at day 0 and day 28 after the second dose for TCRbeta chain sequencing. Results and caveats for the whole study, not just this receptor: Nearly half of unique spike-specific TCRs reportedly recognized epitopes outside regions mutated in the B.1.351 and B.1.1.7 variants. Spike-specific TCR breadth and depth rose significantly after two AZD1222 doses compared with day 0 and with MenACWY recipients. Participants were mostly white British and included more females than males, and it was suggested by the authors that clonal diversity may have been underestimated. Conclusions about previously exposed vaccinees are limited, since just 5 or 6 AZD1222 recipients were seropositive for SARS-CoV-2 at baseline. Because no day 14 peak-response samples were available, the repertoires could be characterized only after the peak T cell response. The 56-69-year group was small, and its depth increase did not reach significance, likely because of low power. The whole spike protein was spanned by vaccine-associated CD4 TCRs, and dominant responses were seen in regions 160-218 and 743-854.

Here the sequenced sample was peripheral blood, taken on day 0 of AZD1222 vaccination. The clonotype was recovered from an adult in good health.

This receptor carries the CDR3 CASSQTGYPKEYEQYF. The nucleotide sequence is TGTGCCAGCAGCCAGACAGGGTACCCAAAGGAGTACGAGCAGTACTTC. In this chain, TRBV7-6 is recombined with TRBJ2-7, and 7 junctional nucleotides match TRBD1. CDR1 and CDR2, per the germline V gene, are SGHVS and FNYEAQ. Germline trimming amounts to 5 bases on V and 4 bases on J, with 14 as the count of junction bases outside the gene matches. The CDR3 covers 16 residues, taking in both the cysteine and the phenylalanine. The DNA shown is the 48-base CDR3, in frame from base 1.